Below are 16 T cell receptor beta chains sequenced from a single sample in a study of Ad26.COV2.S vaccination and SARS-CoV-2 variants. Stated treatment: around 19 received Ad26.COV2.S at low or high dose, single or two shots; roughly 5 received placebo; per-sample allocation not given. The investigators took samples on day 63 after the first vaccine or placebo injection. Data came from immunoSEQ multiplex PCR; TCRdb stores just in-frame clones and leaves some out. The sample has 400,000 or so clones, 80% to 90% seen once. This sample comprised peripheral blood, obtained in a trial of Ad26.COV2.S vaccine versus placebo. The receptor set was obtained from a person aged 18 to 65 who received the Ad26.COV2.S COVID-19 vaccine or a placebo.

This chain joins TRBV4-3 and TRBJ2-2; 10 positions match TRBD2. The germline CDR1 and CDR2 sequences are LGHNA and YSLEER. With 4 bases clipped from V and 4 bases from J, the junction kept 6 bases outside the gene matches. This CDR3 has 16 amino acids. CDR3 DNA sequence: TGCGCCAGCAGCCCAAGCGGGGGGGCCCCCACCGGGGAGCTGTTTTTT. Protein sequence: CASSPSGGAPTGELFF.

The chain uses TRBV5-8 and TRBJ2-5, with TRBD1 matching over 11 bases. CDR1 and CDR2 from the germline V gene are SGHTS and YDEGEE. V gave up 4 bases and J gave up 4 bases; unmatched junction bases: 9. CDR3 length: 16 amino acids. The CDR3 sequence: CASSLDGTGGRETQYF. The CDR3 nucleotides are TGTGCCAGCAGCCTGGACGGGACAGGGGGACGAGAGACCCAGTACTTC. The variable domain in full, completed from reference TRBV5-8 and TRBJ2-5, reads EAGVTQSPTHLIKTRGQQATLRCSPISGHTSVYWYQQALGLGLQFLLWYDEGEERNRGNFPPRFSGRQFPNYSSELNVNALELEDSALYLCASSLDGTGGRETQYFGPGTRLLVL.

This clone was counted once. The V call is TRBV6-1, the J call TRBJ2-7; D ambiguous. The germline CDR1 and CDR2 sequences are MNHNS and SASEGT. V was trimmed by 2 bases and J by 1 base, leaving 12 bases between them. The CDR3 is 15 residues long. CDR3 nucleotide sequence: TGTGCCAGCAGTGAAAAACCCTACCCATCCTACGAGCAGTACTTC. Its translation: CASSEKPYPSYEQYF.

This chain links TRBV30 with TRBJ2-1, with no clear D. The V end lost 3 bases, the J end lost 3 bases, and 6 bases lay between the germline ends. Germline V gives CDR1 GTSNPN, CDR2 SVGIG (reference sequence). This CDR3 contains 12 residues. CDR3 DNA: TGTGCCTGGAGCCAGAACTACAATGAGCAGTTCTTC. Translation gives CAWSQNYNEQFF.

The genes are TRBV25-1 and TRBJ2-1; D unresolved. This CDR3 region has 10 residues. V shed 6 bases and J shed 7 bases, with 4 bases lying between them. Germline CDR1 and CDR2: MGHDK and SYGVNS. Here the CDR3 reads CASSRNEQFF. In DNA form, the CDR3 reads TGTGCCAGCAGCAGAAATGAGCAGTTCTTC.

The chain combines TRBV18 with TRBJ2-7, with D maybe TRBD1 (6 bases). The V end lost 4 bases, the J end lost 2 bases, and 12 bases lay between the germline ends. CDR3 length: 14 residues. Germline CDR1 KGHSH, CDR2 LQKENI. CDR3 nucleotide sequence: TGTGCCAGCTCACTCCAACAGGGTACCTACGAGCAGTACTTC. The encoded protein is CASSLQQGTYEQYF.

The chain recombines TRBV5-8 with TRBJ1-6; D unresolved. The CDR3 extends over 14 amino acids. Trimming removed 0 bases from V and 9 bases from J, with 10 bases in between. Per germline, CDR1 SGHTS and CDR2 YDEGEE. The CDR3 DNA reads TGTGCCAGCAGCTTGGACTACAGCTCTTCACCCCTCCACTTT. Residues: CASSLDYSSSPLHF.

The count of this clone is one. The CDR3 loop reads CASRLAGGSETQYF. The DNA for the CDR3 is TGTGCCAGCAGACTAGCGGGGGGATCAGAGACCCAGTACTTC. The V and J genes are TRBV27 and TRBJ2-5, with 12 bases that match TRBD2. V was pared by 6 bases and J by 4 bases, with 3 bases of the junction left unmatched. Looked up from germline, CDR1 is MNHEY and CDR2 is SMNVEV (reference sequence). This CDR3 has 14 residues.

V gene TRBV15 combines with J gene TRBJ2-1; D possibly corresponds to TRBD1 (6 bases). Germline CDR1 reads LNHNV; CDR2 reads YYDKDF (reference sequence). There are 16 residues in the CDR3. V was cut by 0 bases and J by 6 bases, with 15 bases left in between. The CDR3 DNA follows: TGTGCCACCAGCAGAGACCTTGGGACAAATCTCAATGAGCAGTTCTTC. Translated: CATSRDLGTNLNEQFF.

The rearrangement uses TRBV4-2 and TRBJ1-2; D perhaps matches TRBD1 (6 bases). There are 13 residues in the CDR3. Trimming removed 2 bases at V and 7 bases at J, with 11 bases between. Per the germline V gene, CDR1 is LGHNA and CDR2 is YNFKEQ. In nucleotides, the CDR3 is TGTGCCAGCAGCCAAAACCGGGACATTGGCTACACCTTC. This sequence encodes CASSQNRDIGYTF.

The genes are TRBV7-8 and TRBJ1-5; D not certain. V was pared by 0 bases and J by 7 bases, with 19 bases between. The CDR3 has 17 amino acids. Germline lookup yields CDR1 SGHVS and CDR2 FQNEAQ. For the CDR3, the DNA is TGTGCCAGCAGCTTAGCGCGATATATAGGGTTCCGGCAGCCCCAGCATTTT. It translates to CASSLARYIGFRQPQHF. Looking up the rest from reference TRBV7-8 and TRBJ1-5 gives the full variable domain: GAGVSQSPRYKVAKRGQDVALRCDPISGHVSLFWYQQALGQGPEFLTYFQNEAQLDKSGLPSDRFFAERPEGSVSTLKIQRTQQEDSAVYLCASSLARYIGFRQPQHFGDGTRLSIL.

The chain is built from TRBV3-1 (or the pseudogene TRBV3-2) and TRBJ1-4; D is uncertain. The CDR3 runs to 12 residues. V dropped 2 bases and J dropped 8 bases, with 6 bases sitting between them. In germline, CDR1 is LGHDT, CDR2 YNNKEL (reference sequence). The CDR3 DNA reads as TGTGCCAGCAGCCAACAAAAGGAAAAACTGTTTTTT. Residues: CASSQQKEKLFF.

This clone was detected once. The V gene is TRBV10-3, the J gene TRBJ1-2, with 9 bases lining up with TRBD1. The CDR3 contains 13 residues. The V gene end was trimmed by 4 bases and the J gene end by 7 bases; junction bases not matched to a gene: 4. The germline V gene has CDR1 ENHRY and CDR2 SYGVKD. For the CDR3, the DNA is TGTGCCATCAGTGTACAGGGGGCTGGTGGCTACACCTTC. Translated: CAISVQGAGGYTF.

The gene calls are TRBV6-5 and TRBJ2-7, with a possible D match to TRBD1 (6 bases). The V end lost 6 bases, the J end lost 4 bases, and 16 bases lay between the germline ends. CDR1 and CDR2 (germline): MNHEY, SVGAGI. The CDR3 spans 14 residues. The CDR3 sequence: CASRRLAGAYEQYF. CDR3 nucleotides: TGTGCCAGCAGACGCTTGGCAGGGGCTTACGAGCAGTACTTC.

CDR3 nucleotides: TGTGCCAGCAGCTTACAGTGGGATGAGAGCGGAGCGGGAGATACGCAGTATTTT. It translates to CASSLQWDESGAGDTQYF. The V and J genes are TRBV13 and TRBJ2-3, with D possibly matching TRBD2 (6 bases). This CDR3 contains 18 residues. V lost 2 bases and J 5 bases, leaving 23 bases between the germline ends. Germline values: CDR1 PRHDT, CDR2 FYEKMQ (reference sequence).

The chain joins TRBV11-2 to TRBJ1-2; D ambiguous. Deletions cut 2 bases from V and 10 bases from J, with 11 bases between. CDR1 and CDR2 from the germline V gene are SGHAT and FQNNGV. The CDR3 covers 12 residues. CDR3 DNA sequence: TGTGCCAGCAGCTTATTAGAAGTCGTCTACACCTTC. This translates into CASSLLEVVYTF.